What follows are 24 T cell receptor beta chains derived from one specimen sequenced in a study of blood T cells in healthy people across ages. It was with a sample-barcoded 5' primer and a J-beta primer mix that a second PCR of roughly 7 to 11 cycles was run. One entry per CDR3 protein results from TCRdb running MiXCR on the 5' RACE reads. The sample lists approximately 730,000 distinct CDR3 sequences, around 40% occurring once. Specimen: blood. The receptors were gathered from a woman aged 60-70 years in good health.

The CDR3 coding sequence is TGTGCCAGCAGTTTCGGCGACAGCTTACGCGCCAACGTCCTGACTTTC. Protein product: CASSFGDSLRANVLTF. The chain is built from TRBV12-3 or TRBV12-4 and TRBJ2-6, with D perhaps TRBD1 (5 bases). CDR3 length equals 16 residues. Trimming removed 3 bases at V and 7 bases at J, with 16 bases between.

The rearrangement uses TRBV7-6 and TRBJ2-1; 7 bases fit TRBD2. Trimming at V came to 4 bases and at J to 7 bases, leaving 7 bases not matched to a gene. In germline, CDR1 is SGHVS, CDR2 FNYEAQ. This CDR3 has 14 amino acids. The CDR3 DNA follows: TGTGCCAGCAGCTCCGGGACTATTACGAATGAGCAGTTCTTC. It encodes CASSSGTITNEQFF.

The rearrangement joins TRBV18 to TRBJ1-2; D is possibly TRBD1 (5 bases). V shed 5 bases and J shed 3 bases, with 16 bases lying between them. Germline V lookup: CDR1 KGHSH, CDR2 LQKENI. This CDR3 is 15 amino acids long. CDR3 region: CASSSTATGDYGYTF. The CDR3 DNA follows: TGTGCCAGCTCATCGACAGCCACGGGGGACTATGGCTACACCTTC.

This clonotype was seen a few times. The chain has TRBV7-2 and TRBJ1-2; 7 positions match TRBD1. Germline values: CDR1 SGHTA, CDR2 FQGNSA. J was trimmed by 0 bases and V by 3 bases; bases with no gene match: 4. This CDR3 comprises 15 residues. CDR3 DNA sequence: TGTGCCAGCAGCTTCCCAGGACAGGCTAACTATGGCTACACCTTC. Translation gives CASSFPGQANYGYTF.

This clonotype occurred many times. The chain combines TRBV7-2 with TRBJ2-3; D is uncertain. Trimming stripped 3 bases from V and 2 bases from J, with 6 bases between. In germline, CDR1 is SGHTA, CDR2 FQGNSA. The CDR3 totals 13 residues. The CDR3 loop is CASSFSATDTQYF. The CDR3 nucleotides read TGTGCCAGCAGCTTCTCGGCCACAGATACGCAGTATTTT.

The chain is built from TRBV13 and TRBJ2-1, with TRBD1 as a possible D gene (6 bases). The J call is doubtful: the DNA matches TRBJ2-7 better. This CDR3 has 18 amino acids. The germline V gene encodes CDR1 PRHDT and CDR2 FYEKMQ (reference sequence). In nucleotides, the CDR3 is TGTGCCAGCAGCTTTACCAGGACAGCGCTGAGCTCCTACAATGAGCAGTACTTC. It codes for CASSFTRTALSSYNEQYF.

The chain combines TRBV9 with TRBJ2-3; 7 positions agree with TRBD2. V was pared by 6 bases and J by 5 bases, with 9 bases of the junction left unmatched. The CDR3 spans 14 residues. Germline CDR1 reads SGDLS; CDR2 reads YYNGEE. The CDR3, as DNA: TGTGCCAGCACTCAGGCGGGAGTGGTAGATACGCAGTATTTT. Translated: CASTQAGVVDTQYF.

The CDR3 loop reads CASSLAPFNEQYF. The CDR3 DNA follows: TGTGCCAGCAGCTTAGCACCTTTCAATGAGCAGTACTTC. The rearrangement joins TRBV7-2 to TRBJ2-7; D gene ambiguous. The germline V gene encodes CDR1 SGHTA and CDR2 FQGNSA. Deletions cut 0 bases from V and 7 bases from J, with 10 bases between. This CDR3 has 13 amino acids.

The chain has TRBV3-1 and TRBJ1-2; 7 bases fit TRBD1. This CDR3 is 16 amino acids long. Losses at the gene ends were 0 bases for V and 6 bases for J; bases not matched to a gene: 10. Germline-derived CDR1 and CDR2 are LGHDT and YNNKEL (reference sequence). CDR3 sequence reads: CASSQEARGRSDGYTF. As DNA, the CDR3 is TGTGCCAGCAGCCAAGAAGCTAGGGGGCGTAGTGATGGCTACACCTTC.

For this clonotype: This may come from a read error, since a much larger clone is one base off. The chain employs TRBV9 and TRBJ2-1, with 10 bases lining up with TRBD1. The DNA end lines up better with TRBJ2-7; the J call may be wrong. CDR1 and CDR2 (germline): SGDLS, YYNGEE. CDR3 size: 16 residues. CDR3 bases: TGTGCCAGCAGCGCCCCCCCGGGACAGGGGTACAATGAGCAGTACTTC. Its protein product is CASSAPPGQGYNEQYF.

The chain combines TRBV5-5 with TRBJ2-7, with D possibly being TRBD1 (6 bases). Trimming left V 7 bases short and J 4 bases short, with 18 bases between. The CDR3 has 14 amino acids. Germline-derived CDR1 and CDR2 are SGHKS and YYEKEE (reference sequence). In DNA, the CDR3 is TGTGCCAGCGTCGGCTCGGCAGGGGAGTACGAGCAGTACTTC. Translated, it gives CASVGSAGEYEQYF.

This chain links TRBV12-3 or TRBV12-4 with TRBJ1-1; D remains unclear. The ends were cut back, 6 bases at V and 0 bases at J, with 8 bases in the middle. CDR3 length: 13 residues. The DNA of the CDR3 is TGTGCCAGCAGGGTCACAATGAACACTGAAGCTTTCTTT. Its protein is CASRVTMNTEAFF.

V and J are TRBV20-1 and TRBJ2-1; D is uncertain. Trimming stripped 5 bases from V and 10 bases from J, with 9 bases between. The CDR3 runs 10 residues. Germline CDR1 reads DFQATT; CDR2 reads SNEGSKA (reference sequence). CDR3 nucleotides: TGCAGTGCTTTAGATGGCGAGCAGTTCTTC. This codes for CSALDGEQFF.

This CDR3 is CATSWELAGGPNEQYF. CDR3 coding DNA: TGTGCCACGAGCTGGGAACTAGCGGGAGGGCCGAATGAGCAGTACTTC. The chain carries TRBV6-2 or TRBV6-3 and TRBJ2-7; 13 bases match TRBD2. Germline CDR1 and CDR2: MNHEY and SVGEGT. The CDR3 totals 16 residues. The J segment lost 7 bases and the V segment lost 10 bases, leaving 16 bases of the junction unmatched.

This clonotype was observed at least ten times. J is TRBJ2-1 and V is TRBV29-1; 14 nucleotides match TRBD2. The CDR3 sequence is 17 residues long. V shed 1 base and J 0 bases; nucleotides not matched to a gene: 2. CDR1 and CDR2 from the germline V gene are SQVTM and ANQGSEA. The CDR3 DNA is TGCAGCGTTGAAGGACTAGCGGGAGGGCCCTCCTACAATGAGCAGTTCTTC. This encodes CSVEGLAGGPSYNEQFF.

This clonotype was seen repeatedly, ten times or more. V usage is TRBV27 and J usage is TRBJ1-2; 7 bases are shared with TRBD1. V lost 4 bases, J lost 4 bases, and 12 bases stayed unmatched. The CDR3 spans 16 residues. Germline values: CDR1 MNHEY, CDR2 SMNVEV (reference sequence). The CDR3 coding sequence is TGTGCCAGCAGTTATATCGGGACAGTCGGAGGCTATGGCTACACCTTC. It yields the protein CASSYIGTVGGYGYTF.

DNA of the CDR3: TGCAGTGCTAGAGACGGGACATTCCGTGCGGAGCTGTTTTTT. Its translation: CSARDGTFRAELFF. This chain connects TRBV20-1 to TRBJ2-2; maybe TRBD1 (6 bases). Germline values: CDR1 DFQATT, CDR2 SNEGSKA (reference sequence). The V and J ends lost 0 bases and 10 bases respectively, with 15 bases between them. CDR3 length: 14 amino acids.

This clonotype has more than one count but fewer than ten. The chain carries TRBV10-3 and TRBJ1-6, with TRBD1 as a possible D gene (5 bases). The CDR3 spans 15 residues. Germline CDR1 is ENHRY and CDR2 is SYGVKD. V was clipped by 2 bases and J by 7 bases, with 12 bases between them. Here the CDR3 reads CAISEMEGRNSPLHF. CDR3 in DNA: TGTGCCATCAGTGAGATGGAGGGGAGGAATTCACCCCTCCACTTT.

This sequence joins TRBV2 and TRBJ1-1; TRBD1 might be the D (5 bases). Germline V gene lookup returns CDR1 SNHLY and CDR2 FYNNEI. This CDR3 has 12 residues. Trimming cost V 10 bases and J 5 bases, with 14 bases left between them. As DNA, the CDR3 is TGTGCCATCACCCCTGGGGGGACTGAAGCTTTCTTT. Translating gives CAITPGGTEAFF.

This chain links TRBV5-1 with TRBJ2-5; 9 positions match TRBD2. The J call may be incorrect, as the DNA end agrees better with TRBJ2-7. The CDR3 has 17 amino acids. The germline CDR1 and CDR2 sequences are SGHRS and YFSETQ. DNA for the CDR3: TGCGCCAGCAGCCGCGCCGGGACTAGCAAGGTTACCTACGAGCAGTACTTC. It encodes CASSRAGTSKVTYEQYF.

The chain recombines TRBV7-2 with TRBJ1-5; TRBD1 matches 10 bases. The ends lost 8 bases at V and 5 bases at J; junction bases unmatched: 9. There are 15 residues in the CDR3. Germline V lookup: CDR1 SGHTA, CDR2 FQGNSA. The CDR3 here is CASRQSGTGDQPQHF. The CDR3, as DNA: TGTGCCAGCCGCCAGTCAGGGACAGGGGATCAGCCCCAGCATTTT.

This clonotype was detected only a few times. The chain couples TRBV27 to TRBJ1-1; D remains unclear. Germline V CDR1 and CDR2: MNHEY, SMNVEV (reference sequence). Trimming took 8 bases from V and 1 from J, leaving 23 bases between them. The CDR3 has 17 amino acids. CDR3 amino acids: CASSTRHELFSNTEAFF. The CDR3 region has the DNA TGTGCCAGCTCAACGCGCCACGAGTTATTTTCGAACACTGAAGCTTTCTTT.

The chain is built from TRBV20-1 and TRBJ1-1; possible D gene TRBD1, 6 bases. CDR3 length: 14 residues. Germline V gene data show CDR1 as DFQATT and CDR2 as SNEGSKA (reference sequence). Trimming cost V 3 bases and J 6 bases, with 17 bases left between them. The DNA for the CDR3 is TGCAGTGCTAGGCGCCGCTTAGGGGGTGCTGAAGCTTTCTTT. Translation: CSARRRLGGAEAFF.

This clonotype was counted between two and nine times. The J gene is TRBJ2-3, the V gene TRBV5-1; 8 bases line up with TRBD2. CDR1 is SGHRS and CDR2 is YFSETQ in the germline V gene. This CDR3 spans 15 amino acids. The V gene end was trimmed by 4 bases and the J gene end by 2 bases; junction bases not matched to a gene: 6. CDR3 coding DNA: TGCGCCAGCAGCATAAGCGGGGGAGACACAGATACGCAGTATTTT. Its protein product is CASSISGGDTDTQYF.